Listed here is a single T cell receptor beta chain. The antigen is not known. The conserved phenylalanine or tryptophan normally closing the CDR3 is absent here, so this likely arose from a read error. cDNA specific to TCR beta was made from around 470 ng of total RNA, with a constant-region primer employed for priming. Amplification in three nested multiplex PCR rounds with slightly modified ARM-PCR gave rise to TCR beta libraries. TRBV1-TRBV30 forward and Cbeta reverse primers drove the first two approximately 11-cycle rounds. Via MiXCR, TCRdb re-called the multiplex PCR reads, giving one row per CDR3 protein. The sample shows under 130,000 distinct CDR3 sequences, roughly 80% of them seen only once. Germline loops: CDR1 MDHEN, CDR2 SYDVKM. The CDR3 covers 14 residues. This sample was included in a study of tumor-infiltrating lymphocytes in primary liver carcinoma. Unsorted bulk tissue of about 20-30 mg yielded co-extracted RNA and DNA. Five separate regions of each tumor underwent sampling.

Study results and limitations: Present in all five tumor regions were only about 7-25% of the top clones. Tumors had a top-250-clone fraction that was significantly higher than blood (p = 0.039).

The chain employs TRBV28 and TRBJ2-6, with D possibly being TRBD2 (6 bases). The receptor was derived from a man aged 35 to 55 with primary liver carcinoma and hepatitis B virus infection. The sequenced material came from liver tumor tissue from sampling region 3. Subset meaning: tumor region T3, left-lateral pole. CDR3 nucleotide sequence: TGTGCTGTCGGGGGACTTACTGGGGCCAACGTCCTGACTCTC. As protein: CAVGGLTGANVLTL.